These 12 T cell receptor beta chains came from one sample sequenced in a study of blood T cell repertoires in COVID-19. TCRdb's copy holds only in-frame clones and misses some; the assay was immunoSEQ multiplex PCR. The sample records more than 50,000 clones, 65% to 75% being singletons. Material for sequencing was peripheral blood. These receptors were collected from a woman of 80 years or more with acute or convalescent COVID-19.

J is TRBJ2-2 and V is TRBV4-3; D may be TRBD1 (6 bases). The CDR3 length is 14 residues. Germline V gives CDR1 LGHNA, CDR2 YSLEER. V lost 0 bases, J lost 5 bases, and 7 bases lay in between. The CDR3 DNA is TGCGCCAGCAGCCAAGATAGGGGGACCGGGGAGCTGTTTTTT. This codes for CASSQDRGTGELFF.

This chain connects TRBV7-3 to TRBJ2-3; 12 positions match TRBD2. CDR3 length: 14 amino acids. With 5 bases clipped from V and 8 bases from J, the junction kept 5 bases outside the gene matches. Germline loops: CDR1 SGHTA, CDR2 FQGTGA. CDR3 nucleotides: TGTGCCAGCAGCCTGACTAGCGGGAGTGGTACGCAGTATTTT. Translation: CASSLTSGSGTQYF.

V gene TRBV28 combines with J gene TRBJ2-1; the match to TRBD2 covers 12 bases. CDR3 length equals 19 residues. CDR1 is MDHEN and CDR2 is SYDVKM in the germline V gene. With 2 bases clipped from V and 7 bases from J, the junction kept 15 bases outside the gene matches. CDR3 nucleotide sequence: TGTGCCAGCAGTTTACGCCTAAGGCTAGCGGGGGGGGGTTCGAATGAGCAGTTCTTC. Its translation is CASSLRLRLAGGGSNEQFF.

With regard to this clone: Mismatch with germline at one junction end may stem from a read error. This sample includes further DNA sequences coding for the same CDR3. The chain recombines TRBV11-3 with TRBJ1-3; maybe TRBD1 (6 bases). CDR1 is SGHNT, CDR2 YENEEA, per germline. The CDR3 contains 16 residues. The CDR3 protein is CASSLDTGIAGNTIYF. The CDR3 bases are TGTGCCAGCAGCCTTGATACAGGGATCGCTGGAAATACCATATATTTT.

The chain employs TRBV6-6 and TRBJ2-7, with 8 positions matching TRBD2. Per germline, CDR1 MNHNY and CDR2 SVGAGI (reference sequence). Trimming cost V 4 bases and J 6 bases; bases outside gene matches: 8. This CDR3 has 14 residues. CDR3 sequence (DNA): TGTGCCAGCAGTTCAAGCGGGAGCGGCAGCGAGCAGTACTTC. Residues: CASSSSGSGSEQYF.

This rearrangement joins TRBV28 to TRBJ2-7; 13 bases are a match to TRBD2. Trimming at V came to 5 bases and at J to 2 bases, leaving 3 bases not matched to a gene. The CDR3 contains 15 residues. CDR1 MDHEN and CDR2 SYDVKM come from the germline V gene. The CDR3 spells CASSPGTSGTYEQYF. The CDR3 nucleotides read TGTGCCAGCAGTCCAGGGACTAGCGGGACCTACGAGCAGTACTTC.

The chain links TRBV29-1 to TRBJ1-4; D might be TRBD1 (6 bases). The CDR3 spans 11 residues. V gave up 7 bases and J gave up 5 bases, with 8 bases separating them. Germline V lookup: CDR1 SQVTM, CDR2 ANQGSEA. CDR3 loop: CSGTENEKLFF. The CDR3 region has the DNA TGCAGCGGGACAGAGAATGAAAAACTGTTTTTT.

The chain links TRBV29-1 to TRBJ2-1; 7 bases agree with TRBD1. J gave up 2 bases and V 7 bases, and 8 bases lay outside the gene matches. CDR1 SQVTM and CDR2 ANQGSEA come from the germline V gene. CDR3 size: 14 residues. CDR3 loop: CSGLGQPAYNEQFF. As DNA, the CDR3 is TGCAGCGGCCTGGGACAGCCGGCCTACAATGAGCAGTTCTTC.

This clone has a handful of counts. This chain uses TRBV28 with TRBJ1-3; D gene ambiguous. The germline gives CDR1 MDHEN, CDR2 SYDVKM. The CDR3 runs 14 residues. With 2 bases removed from V and 0 bases from J, the gap between germline ends came to 5 bases. CDR3 protein: CASSLGSSGNTIYF. The CDR3 nucleotides read TGTGCCAGCAGTTTAGGGAGCTCTGGAAACACCATATATTTT.

A few counts support this clone. The chain couples TRBV18 to TRBJ1-1; D gene unclear. This CDR3 spans 14 amino acids. Germline V lookup: CDR1 KGHSH, CDR2 LQKENI. V lost 1 base to trimming and J lost 3 bases, with 9 bases between them. The CDR3 region is CASSPQTGHTEAFF. The CDR3 nucleotides are TGTGCCAGCTCACCACAGACGGGTCACACTGAAGCTTTCTTT.

The J gene is TRBJ2-7, the V gene TRBV2; 8 nucleotides match TRBD1. The germline gives CDR1 SNHLY, CDR2 FYNNEI. This CDR3 comprises 13 residues. V was clipped by 6 bases and J by 6 bases; unmatched bases: 7. CDR3 residues: CASSTGQVREQYF. The CDR3 DNA follows: TGTGCCAGCAGCACGGGACAGGTGCGCGAGCAGTACTTC.

V is TRBV11-3 and J is TRBJ2-4; 8 positions agree with TRBD1. Germline-derived CDR1 and CDR2 are SGHNT and YENEEA. With V trimmed by 2 bases and J by 5 bases, 2 bases remained unmatched. There are 14 residues in the CDR3. This CDR3 is CASSLFRGQNIQYF. In DNA, the CDR3 is TGTGCCAGCAGCTTATTCAGGGGGCAAAACATTCAGTACTTC.